A selection of T cell receptor beta chains follows, all from one sample in a study of glioma-infiltrating T cells after dendritic cell vaccination. Clones were sequenced by immunoSEQ multiplex PCR, and TCRdb holds only the in-frame ones, with some missing. The repertoire holds 80,000 to 100,000 clones, around 80% seen once, with roughly 5.9% in the top ten. The sample consisted of blood, taken after dendritic cell vaccination. The origin of the receptors is a human donor with glioblastoma. CDR3s include the opening cysteine and the closing phenylalanine or tryptophan. The D gene is left open where the match is weak. Rows give clone size only sometimes, using once, few, many, or a class for an expanded clone.

j_gene,abundance,v_gene,d_gene,CDR3aa,CDR3nt
TRBJ2-4,-,TRBV13,-,CASSPPRRRGAGKNIQYF,TGTGCCAGCAGCCCTCCCCGACGCCGGGGGGCAGGCAAAAACATTCAGTACTTC
TRBJ2-7,-,TRBV19,TRBD1,CASSIEPGQGMHEQYF,TGTGCCAGTAGTATAGAGCCGGGACAGGGTATGCACGAGCAGTACTTC
TRBJ2-7,-,TRBV5-1,-,CASSPLMLEQPTEQYF,TGCGCCAGCAGCCCGCTCATGCTGGAGCAGCCTACGGAGCAGTACTTC
TRBJ1-6,-,TRBV4-1,TRBD1,CASSPTPGGNNSPLHF,TGCGCCAGCAGCCCCACCCCAGGGGGCAATAATTCACCCCTCCACTTT
TRBJ2-7,-,TRBV7-2,TRBD1,CASSEGGGASYEQYF,TGTGCCAGCAGCGAAGGGGGCGGAGCCTCCTACGAGCAGTACTTC
TRBJ2-1,-,TRBV20-1,TRBD1,CSAGTGDEQFF,TGCAGTGCAGGGACAGGGGATGAGCAGTTCTTC
TRBJ1-1,-,TRBV5-1,TRBD1,CASSWPGQGSRGTEAFF,TGCGCCAGCAGCTGGCCGGGACAGGGGTCCCGGGGCACTGAAGCTTTCTTT
TRBJ2-7,-,TRBV18,TRBD1,CASSPQQGSLEEQYF,TGTGCCAGCTCACCCCAACAGGGGAGTCTAGAAGAGCAGTACTTC
TRBJ2-5,-,TRBV11-2,TRBD2,CASSFMRLAETQYF,TGTGCCAGCAGCTTTATGCGACTAGCCGAGACCCAGTACTTC
TRBJ1-5,-,TRBV19,-,CASSIQASPNQPQHF,TGTGCCAGTAGTATACAGGCTTCCCCCAATCAGCCCCAGCATTTT
TRBJ1-2,-,TRBV25-1,TRBD1,CASTGTVPYGYTF,TGTGCCAGCACCGGGACAGTTCCATATGGCTACACCTTC
TRBJ2-2,-,TRBV2,TRBD2,CARATVALRSGGTGELFF,TGTGCCAGGGCCACGGTCGCTCTTCGGAGCGGGGGGACCGGGGAGCTGTTTTTT
TRBJ2-5,-,TRBV4-2,-,CASSQLRGTQETQYF,TGTGCCAGCAGCCAACTAAGGGGGACCCAAGAGACCCAGTACTTC
TRBJ1-5,few,TRBV30,-,CAWSLREHQPQHF,TGTGCCTGGAGTTTGAGGGAACATCAGCCCCAGCATTTT
TRBJ2-7,once,TRBV2,TRBD2,CASSVTAGAYEQYF,TGTGCCAGCAGTGTAACAGCGGGGGCCTACGAGCAGTACTTC
TRBJ1-5,-,TRBV28,-,CASNEQGLEGQPQHF,TGTGCCAGCAACGAACAGGGTCTCGAGGGGCAGCCCCAGCATTTT
TRBJ2-7,-,TRBV7-8,TRBD1,CASSSGTGGLEQYF,TGTGCCAGCAGCTCCGGGACAGGGGGCCTCGAGCAGTACTTC
TRBJ1-1,-,TRBV5-4,-,CASSSQVTEAFF,TGTGCCAGCAGCTCTCAGGTTACTGAAGCTTTCTTT
TRBJ2-2,once,TRBV10-3,-,CAIRQGTNTGELFF,TGTGCCATCAGACAGGGAACCAACACCGGGGAGCTGTTTTTT
TRBJ2-7,-,TRBV28,TRBD2,CASRTSGRAFGDEQYF,TGTGCCAGCCGGACTAGCGGGAGGGCCTTCGGGGACGAGCAGTACTTC
TRBJ2-3,-,TRBV6-1,TRBD2,CASSEWPSGGPRF,TGTGCCAGCAGTGAATGGCCTAGCGGGGGCCCGCGTTTT
TRBJ2-1,-,TRBV19,TRBD2,CASSISNPGLVFHNEQFF,TGTGCCAGTAGTATATCCAACCCGGGACTAGTTTTTCACAATGAGCAGTTCTTC
TRBJ1-2,once,TRBV5-4,-,CASSSDPGPAYGYTF,TGTGCCAGCAGCTCGGATCCGGGTCCCGCTTATGGCTACACCTTC
TRBJ1-1,-,TRBV29-1,-,CSVTQGRGSTEAFF,TGCAGCGTAACCCAGGGGCGCGGTTCCACTGAAGCTTTCTTT